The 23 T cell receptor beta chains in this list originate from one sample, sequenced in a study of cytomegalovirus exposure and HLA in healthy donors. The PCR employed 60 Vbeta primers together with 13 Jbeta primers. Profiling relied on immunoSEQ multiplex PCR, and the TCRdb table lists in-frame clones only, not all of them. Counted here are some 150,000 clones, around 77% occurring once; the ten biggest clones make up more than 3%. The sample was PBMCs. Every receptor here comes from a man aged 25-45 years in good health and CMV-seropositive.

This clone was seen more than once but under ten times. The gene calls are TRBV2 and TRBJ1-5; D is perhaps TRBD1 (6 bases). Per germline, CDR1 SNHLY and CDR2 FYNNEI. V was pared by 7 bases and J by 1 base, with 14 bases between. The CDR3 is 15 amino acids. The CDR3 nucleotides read TGTGCCAGCACCCCGGAACAGGGAAGCAATCAGCCCCAGCATTTT. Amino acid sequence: CASTPEQGSNQPQHF.

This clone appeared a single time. As DNA, the CDR3 is TGCGCCAGCAGCCAAGGGAGCGGGGGGCCCCTGGATGAGCAGTTCTTC. It is translated as CASSQGSGGPLDEQFF. This sequence joins TRBV4-3 and TRBJ2-1; 9 bases agree with TRBD2. This CDR3 spans 16 amino acids. Germline values: CDR1 LGHNA, CDR2 YSLEER. Unmatched junction bases numbered 9, after V lost 1 base and J lost 8 bases.

CDR3 loop: CASSDLQGDEQFF. In nucleotides, the CDR3 is TGTGCCAGCAGTGATTTACAGGGCGATGAGCAGTTCTTC. This sequence joins TRBV2 and TRBJ2-1; tentative D call: TRBD1 (6 bases). From germline, CDR1 is SNHLY and CDR2 FYNNEI. V was pared by 3 bases and J by 8 bases, with 11 bases between. This CDR3 has 13 residues.

The DNA of the CDR3 is TGTGCCAGTAGTCCTGACAGGGTTGGGCAGCCCCAGCATTTT. It is translated as CASSPDRVGQPQHF. The J gene is TRBJ1-5, the V gene TRBV19, with 7 bases identical to TRBD1. This CDR3 has 14 amino acids. V was pared by 5 bases and J by 7 bases, with 8 bases of the junction left unmatched. Germline CDR1 reads LNHDA; CDR2 reads SQIVND (reference sequence).

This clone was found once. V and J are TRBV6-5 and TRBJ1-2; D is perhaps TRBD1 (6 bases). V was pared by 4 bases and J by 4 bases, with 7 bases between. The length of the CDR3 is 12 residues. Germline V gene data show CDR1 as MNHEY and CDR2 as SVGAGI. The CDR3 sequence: CASSSDSYGYTF. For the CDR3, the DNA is TGTGCCAGCAGTTCGGACAGCTATGGCTACACCTTC.

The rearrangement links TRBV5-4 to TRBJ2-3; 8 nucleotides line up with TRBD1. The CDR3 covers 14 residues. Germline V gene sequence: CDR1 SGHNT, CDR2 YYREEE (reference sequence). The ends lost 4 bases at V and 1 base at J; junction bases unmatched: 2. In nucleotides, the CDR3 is TGTGCCAGCAGCGAGACAGGGGGCACAGATACGCAGTATTTT. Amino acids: CASSETGGTDTQYF.

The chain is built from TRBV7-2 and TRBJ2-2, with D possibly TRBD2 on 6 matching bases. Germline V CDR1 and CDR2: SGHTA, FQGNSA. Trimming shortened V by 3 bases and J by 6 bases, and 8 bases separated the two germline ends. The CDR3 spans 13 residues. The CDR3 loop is CASSFGGAGELFF. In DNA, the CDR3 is TGTGCCAGCAGCTTCGGAGGGGCCGGGGAGCTGTTTTTT.

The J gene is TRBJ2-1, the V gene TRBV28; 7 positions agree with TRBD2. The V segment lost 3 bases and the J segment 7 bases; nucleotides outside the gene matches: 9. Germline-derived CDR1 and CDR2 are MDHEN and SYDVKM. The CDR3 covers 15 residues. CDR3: CASSLFAGDLNEQFF. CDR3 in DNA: TGTGCCAGCAGTTTGTTTGCGGGGGATTTGAATGAGCAGTTCTTC.

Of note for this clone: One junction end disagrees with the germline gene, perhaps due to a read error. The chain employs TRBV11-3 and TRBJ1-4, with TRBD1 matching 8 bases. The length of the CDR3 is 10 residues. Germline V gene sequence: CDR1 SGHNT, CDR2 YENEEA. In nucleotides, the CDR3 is TGTGCCAGCAGCTCAACCGGGACAGGATTT. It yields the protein CASSSTGTGF.

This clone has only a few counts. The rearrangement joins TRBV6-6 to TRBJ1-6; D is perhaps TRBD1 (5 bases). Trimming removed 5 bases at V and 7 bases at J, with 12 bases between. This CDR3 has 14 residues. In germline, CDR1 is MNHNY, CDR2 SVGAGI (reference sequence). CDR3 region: CASSRTGGNSPLHF. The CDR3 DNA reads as TGTGCCAGCAGTAGGACTGGGGGGAATTCACCCCTCCACTTT.

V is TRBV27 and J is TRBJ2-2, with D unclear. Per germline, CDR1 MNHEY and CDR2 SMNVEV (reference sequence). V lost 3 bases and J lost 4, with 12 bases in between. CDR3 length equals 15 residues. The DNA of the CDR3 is TGTGCCAGCAGTTTTCTCACAGTAGGCACCGGGGAGCTGTTTTTT. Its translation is CASSFLTVGTGELFF.

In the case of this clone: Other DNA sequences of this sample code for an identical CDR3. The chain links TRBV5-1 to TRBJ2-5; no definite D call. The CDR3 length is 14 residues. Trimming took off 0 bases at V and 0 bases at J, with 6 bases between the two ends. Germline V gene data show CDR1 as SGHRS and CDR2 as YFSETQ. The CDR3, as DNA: TGCGCCAGCAGCTTGGGGGCAAACCAAGAGACCCAGTACTTC. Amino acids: CASSLGANQETQYF.

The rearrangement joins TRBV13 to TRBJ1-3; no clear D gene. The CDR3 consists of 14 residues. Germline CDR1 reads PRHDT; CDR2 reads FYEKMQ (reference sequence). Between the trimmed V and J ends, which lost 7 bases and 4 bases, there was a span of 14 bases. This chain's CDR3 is CASTLGVSGNTIYF. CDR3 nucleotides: TGTGCCAGCACCTTGGGAGTGTCCGGAAACACCATATATTTT. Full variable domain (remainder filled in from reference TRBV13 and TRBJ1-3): AAGVIQSPRHLIKEKRETATLKCYPIPRHDTVYWYQQGPGQDPQFLISFYEKMQSDKGSIPDRFSAQQFSDYHSELNMSSLELGDSALYFCASTLGVSGNTIYFGEGSWLTVV.

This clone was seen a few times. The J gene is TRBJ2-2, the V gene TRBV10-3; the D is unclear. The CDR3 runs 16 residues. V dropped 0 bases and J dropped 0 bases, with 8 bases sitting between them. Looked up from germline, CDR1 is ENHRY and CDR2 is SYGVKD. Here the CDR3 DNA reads TGTGCCATCAGTGAGTCTGGGCGCGCGAACACCGGGGAGCTGTTTTTT. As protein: CAISESGRANTGELFF.

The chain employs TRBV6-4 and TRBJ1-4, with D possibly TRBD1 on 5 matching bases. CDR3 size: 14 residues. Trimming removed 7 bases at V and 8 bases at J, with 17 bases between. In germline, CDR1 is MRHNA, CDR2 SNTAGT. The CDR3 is CASNAGGAREKLFF. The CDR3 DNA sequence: TGTGCCAGCAATGCCGGAGGGGCTCGAGAAAAACTGTTTTTT.

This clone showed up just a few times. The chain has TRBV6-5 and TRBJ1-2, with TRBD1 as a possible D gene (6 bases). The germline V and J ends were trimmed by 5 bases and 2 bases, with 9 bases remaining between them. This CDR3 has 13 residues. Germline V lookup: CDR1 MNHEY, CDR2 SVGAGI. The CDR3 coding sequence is TGTGCCAGCAGTCGTGACAGGAACTATGGCTACACCTTC. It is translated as CASSRDRNYGYTF.

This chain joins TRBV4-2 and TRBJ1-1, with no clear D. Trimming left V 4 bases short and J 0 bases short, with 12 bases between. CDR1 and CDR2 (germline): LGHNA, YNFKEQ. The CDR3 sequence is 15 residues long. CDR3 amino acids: CASSRHWELNTEAFF. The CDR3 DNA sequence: TGTGCCAGCAGCCGCCACTGGGAGTTGAACACTGAAGCTTTCTTT.

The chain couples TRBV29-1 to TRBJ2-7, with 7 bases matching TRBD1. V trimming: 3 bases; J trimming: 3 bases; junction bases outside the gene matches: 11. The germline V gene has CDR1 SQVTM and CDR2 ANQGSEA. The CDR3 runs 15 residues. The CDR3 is CSVESFLTGFYEQYF. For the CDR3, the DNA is TGCAGCGTTGAGAGTTTTCTGACAGGGTTCTACGAGCAGTACTTC.

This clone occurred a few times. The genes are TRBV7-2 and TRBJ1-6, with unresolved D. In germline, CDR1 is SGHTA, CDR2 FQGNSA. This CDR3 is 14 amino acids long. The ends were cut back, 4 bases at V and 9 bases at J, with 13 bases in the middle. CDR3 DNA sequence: TGTGCCAGCAGCTCGGGTACCTATGGTTCACCCCTCCACTTT. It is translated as CASSSGTYGSPLHF.

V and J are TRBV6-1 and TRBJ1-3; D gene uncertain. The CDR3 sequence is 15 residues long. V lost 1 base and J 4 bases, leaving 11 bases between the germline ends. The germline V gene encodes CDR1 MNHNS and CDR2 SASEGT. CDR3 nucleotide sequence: TGTGCCAGCAGTGAAGGTGTGAGTTTCGGAAACACCATATATTTT. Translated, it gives CASSEGVSFGNTIYF.

CDR3 residues: CASSRDRTYEQYF. The CDR3 DNA reads TGTGCCAGCAGCCGGGACAGGACTTACGAGCAGTACTTC. This chain joins TRBV6-6 and TRBJ2-7, with 8 bases fitting TRBD1. Per the germline V gene, CDR1 is MNHNY and CDR2 is SVGAGI (reference sequence). With 6 bases clipped from V and 4 bases from J, the junction kept 5 bases outside the gene matches. CDR3 size: 13 residues.

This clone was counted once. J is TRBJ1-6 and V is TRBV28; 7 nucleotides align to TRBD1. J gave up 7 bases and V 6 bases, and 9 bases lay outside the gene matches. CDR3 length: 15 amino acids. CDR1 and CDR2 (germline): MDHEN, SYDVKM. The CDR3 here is CASRTTDRVNSPLHF. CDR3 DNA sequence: TGTGCCAGCAGGACCACAGACAGGGTAAATTCACCCCTCCACTTT.

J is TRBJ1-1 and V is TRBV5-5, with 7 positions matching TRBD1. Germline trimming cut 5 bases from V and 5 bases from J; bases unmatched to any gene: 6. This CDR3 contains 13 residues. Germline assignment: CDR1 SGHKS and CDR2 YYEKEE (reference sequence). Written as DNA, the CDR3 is TGTGCCAGCAGTGACAGGGCTGGGACTGAAGCTTTCTTT. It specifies CASSDRAGTEAFF.